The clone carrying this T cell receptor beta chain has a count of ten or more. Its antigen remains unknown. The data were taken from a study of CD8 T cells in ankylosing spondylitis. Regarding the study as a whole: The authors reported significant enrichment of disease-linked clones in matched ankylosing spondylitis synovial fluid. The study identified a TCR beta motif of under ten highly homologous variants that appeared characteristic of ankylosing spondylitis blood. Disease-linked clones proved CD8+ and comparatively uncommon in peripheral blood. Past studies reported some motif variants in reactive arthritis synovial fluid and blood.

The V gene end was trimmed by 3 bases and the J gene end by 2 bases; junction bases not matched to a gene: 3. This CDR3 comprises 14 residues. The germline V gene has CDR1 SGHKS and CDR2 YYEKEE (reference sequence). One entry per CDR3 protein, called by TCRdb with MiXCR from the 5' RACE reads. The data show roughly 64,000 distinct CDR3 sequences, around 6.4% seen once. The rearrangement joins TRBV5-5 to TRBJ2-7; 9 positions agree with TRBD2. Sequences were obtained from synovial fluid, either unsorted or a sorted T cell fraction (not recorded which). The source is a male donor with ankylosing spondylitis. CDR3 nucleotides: TGTGCCAGCAGCTCATCTAGCGGGGCCTACGAGCAGTACTTC. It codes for CASSSSSGAYEQYF.